This TCR beta chain was recorded in a study of read filtering for tumor transcriptome and immune sequencing. Findings and caveats of the study: IR-seq and RNA-seq agreed better without single-read clonotypes.

At the time of active disease, bone marrow was collected from every patient. The germline gives CDR1 SGHVS, CDR2 FQNEAQ. V was shortened by 5 bases and J by 5 bases, with 13 bases between the two germline ends. The CDR3 covers 13 residues. From approximately 430 ng of RNA, a library with molecular barcoded alpha/delta and beta/gamma adaptors was made. In TCRdb, the reads were re-called with MiXCR into one record per CDR3 protein. The sample lists 120,000 or so distinct CDR3 sequences, 13% occurring once. This clonotype was counted ten times or more. What it binds is unknown. Sequenced material: a population of CD138-negative cells sorted from bone marrow. The V and J genes are TRBV7-8 and TRBJ2-7; D is uncertain. The clonotype was recovered from a donor over 35 with multiple myeloma. The CDR3 loop reads CASSHARQHEQYF. In DNA, the CDR3 is TGTGCCAGCAGCCATGCCAGGCAGCACGAGCAGTACTTC.